The T cell receptor beta chain under discussion was sequenced for a study of blood T cell repertoires in COVID-19. Overall study context: COVID-19 samples collected from the United States, Italy and Spain covered acute and convalescent phases. Sources were T cells, B-cell-depleted T cells, or PBMCs; the material itself was cDNA or gDNA.

CDR3 length: 12 residues. V dropped 5 bases and J dropped 6 bases, with 8 bases sitting between them. Sequencing used immunoSEQ multiplex PCR; TCRdb keeps in-frame clones, though not all of them. The data contain over 150,000 clones, around 81% of them singletons. The chain has TRBV12-3 or TRBV12-4 and TRBJ1-3; D remains unclear. The sequenced sample consisted of PBMCs or T cells enriched from blood (not recorded which). This TCR was sampled from a man aged 40-50 years who had recovered from COVID-19. The CDR3 sequence is CASSHVENTIYF. The CDR3 coding sequence is TGTGCCAGCAGTCACGTAGAAAACACCATATATTTT.